This section outlines one TCR beta chain sequence together with its context. The antigen is not known. In TCRdb, the 5' RACE reads were re-called with MiXCR into one record per CDR3 protein. The sample carries roughly 250,000 distinct CDR3 sequences, 11% to 15% recorded once. This CDR3 has 13 amino acids. Unmatched junction bases numbered 5, after V lost 7 bases and J lost 7 bases. Germline V gene data show CDR1 as LNHNV and CDR2 as YYDKDF (reference sequence). This entry belongs to a study of identical twins. The study's findings and limits: Zero-insertion findings could be partly confounded by invariant cells (MAIT and iNKT cells).

This TCR was recovered from a woman younger than 35 in good health. The specimen was memory (CD45RO+) T cells sorted from blood. This sequence joins TRBV15 and TRBJ2-1, with TRBD2 identical over 9 bases. The DNA for the CDR3 is TGTGCCACCACCAGCGGGAGGAAGAATGAGCAGTTCTTC. This translates into CATTSGRKNEQFF.